The rows below give T cell receptor beta chains drawn from one sample of a study of shared clonotypes between healthy human individuals. The assay was immunoSEQ multiplex PCR, and TCRdb's table has in-frame clones only and misses some. The sample lists over 1.4 million clones, 96% occurring once. Sequenced: naive CD4+ T cells sorted from blood. These receptors came from a man aged 30 to 45 in good health. Each CDR3 is given with its conserved first and last residue. D genes are given only for firm matches. Clone size is not always given. Where it is, it says once, few, many or a class for expanded clones.

D gene	clone size	V gene	J gene	CDR3 DNA	CDR3 protein
TRBD1	.	TRBV28	TRBJ1-5	TGTGCCAGCAGTCCGACAGGGGGCGCGGGTCAGCCCCAGCATTTT	CASSPTGGAGQPQHF
.	.	TRBV19	TRBJ1-2	TGTGCCAGTAGTATGGAAGTCGGCTTCGCTAACTATGGCTACACCTTC	CASSMEVGFANYGYTF
TRBD1	.	TRBV27	TRBJ1-5	TGTGCCAGCAGTGAATACAGGGGGCGAGGGGTCCAGCCCCAGCATTTT	CASSEYRGRGVQPQHF
.	.	TRBV18	TRBJ2-1	TGTGCCAGCTCACCACCGCGACGCTCCTACAATGAGCAGTTCTTC	CASSPPRRSYNEQFF
.	.	TRBV6-6	TRBJ1-2	TGTGCCAGCAAGGCAGGGTTTGGCTACACCTTC	CASKAGFGYTF
TRBD1	.	TRBV12-5	TRBJ2-7	TGTGCTAGTGGTTCTAACTTGGGACAGGGGGCTTCCGAGCAGTACTTC	CASGSNLGQGASEQYF
TRBD2	.	TRBV9	TRBJ2-5	TGTGCCAGCAGCGTAGGAGCGGGAGGGCCGGGTGAGACCCAGTACTTC	CASSVGAGGPGETQYF
TRBD2	.	TRBV9	TRBJ2-3	TGTGCCAGCAGCGCTAAGACTAGCGGGCGTAGCACAGATACGCAGTATTTT	CASSAKTSGRSTDTQYF
.	.	TRBV6-1	TRBJ2-2	TGTGCCAGCAGTGAAGTCCCAGGTTGGGCATTCACCGGGGAGCTGTTTTTT	CASSEVPGWAFTGELFF
.	.	TRBV5-1	TRBJ1-1	TGCGCCAGCAGCTTGGACCCTTCTGGACTAATGGAAGCTTTCTTT	CASSLDPSGLMEAFF
TRBD1	.	TRBV2	TRBJ1-5	TGTGCCAGCAGGGCGACAGGGAAAGGGGTTCAGCCCCAGCATTTT	CASRATGKGVQPQHF
.	once	TRBV28	TRBJ2-7	TGTGCCAGCAGCCGCGAGTGGGACATGGAGCAGTACTTC	CASSREWDMEQYF
TRBD1	.	TRBV28	TRBJ1-1	TGTGCCAGCAGACTGACAGGGTTCACTGAAGCTTTCTTT	CASRLTGFTEAFF
TRBD2	.	TRBV5-5	TRBJ2-7	TGTGCCAGCAGCCCCTCGACTAGCATCTACGAGCAGTACTTC	CASSPSTSIYEQYF
.	.	TRBV29-1	TRBJ1-3	TGCAGCGTTTGGACTGCTGATGGAAACACCATATATTTT	CSVWTADGNTIYF